The 17 T cell receptor beta chains below all came from one sample that was sequenced in a study of Ad26.COV2.S vaccination and SARS-CoV-2 variants. Described treatment: 19 received Ad26.COV2.S at low or high dose, single or two shots; 5 received placebo; per-sample allocation not given. Repertoires come from day 63 after the first vaccine or placebo injection. Sequenced by immunoSEQ multiplex PCR; TCRdb stores in-frame clones only, minus some. The sample consists of approximately 400,000 clones, under 90% of them appearing once. The material sequenced was peripheral blood, taken in a trial of Ad26.COV2.S vaccine versus placebo. Source of these receptors: a person aged 18-65 years who received the Ad26.COV2.S COVID-19 vaccine or a placebo.

The chain combines TRBV5-6 with TRBJ1-1; the D gene is possibly TRBD1 (5 bases). This CDR3 has 13 residues. In germline, CDR1 is SGHDT, CDR2 YYEEEE. Between the trimmed V and J ends, which lost 2 bases and 1 base, there was a span of 6 bases. The CDR3 nucleotides are TGTGCCAGCAGCTTCGACAGGAACACTGAAGCTTTCTTT. Translation: CASSFDRNTEAFF. Using reference TRBV5-6 and TRBJ1-1 for the parts outside the CDR3, the full variable domain is DAGVTQSPTHLIKTRGQQVTLRCSPKSGHDTVSWYQQALGQGPQFIFQYYEEEERQRGNFPDRFSGHQFPNYSSELNVNALLLGDSALYLCASSFDRNTEAFFGQGTRLTVV.

This CDR3 is CASSSVLGEAFF. Written as DNA, the CDR3 is TGTGCCAGCAGCTCCGTATTGGGTGAAGCTTTCTTT. The chain joins TRBV7-6 to TRBJ1-1; D gene uncertain. Trimming took off 4 bases at V and 7 bases at J, with 10 bases between the two ends. The germline gives CDR1 SGHVS, CDR2 FNYEAQ. The CDR3 totals 12 residues.

V usage is TRBV7-2 and J usage is TRBJ1-2; D is unresolved. There are 13 residues in the CDR3. Germline V lookup: CDR1 SGHTA, CDR2 FQGNSA. Trimming shortened V by 1 base and J by 1 base, and 4 bases separated the two germline ends. Here the CDR3 reads CASSLEINYGYTF. The CDR3 DNA sequence: TGTGCCAGCAGCTTAGAGATTAACTATGGCTACACCTTC. The whole variable domain, remainder taken from reference TRBV7-2 and TRBJ1-2, is GAGVSQSPSNKVTEKGKDVELRCDPISGHTALYWYRQSLGQGLEFLIYFQGNSAPDKSGLPSDRFSAERTGGSVSTLTIQRTQQEDSAVYLCASSLEINYGYTFGSGTRLTVV.

The chain employs TRBV9 and TRBJ2-7; a weak D match, TRBD2 (5 bases). In germline, CDR1 is SGDLS, CDR2 YYNGEE. V lost 1 base and J lost 2, with 10 bases in between. The CDR3 has 14 residues. The CDR3 nucleotides are TGTGCCAGCAGCGTATGGGGAGACCCCTACGAGCAGTACTTC. It translates to CASSVWGDPYEQYF.

The chain employs TRBV27 and TRBJ1-5; a possible D gene is TRBD1 (5 bases). Trimming stripped 0 bases from V and 2 bases from J, with 11 bases between. The CDR3 length is 16 residues. Germline V gene data show CDR1 as MNHEY and CDR2 as SMNVEV (reference sequence). CDR3 sequence: CASSLSSVGGNQPQHF. The CDR3 DNA reads as TGTGCCAGCAGTTTATCGTCCGTAGGGGGCAATCAGCCCCAGCATTTT.

This clone has just a few counts. The chain employs TRBV27 and TRBJ1-1; 7 bases align to TRBD1. The V and J ends lost 0 bases and 1 base, in that order; junction bases with no gene match: 2. The CDR3 is 15 amino acids. The germline CDR1 and CDR2 sequences are MNHEY and SMNVEV (reference sequence). Here the CDR3 DNA reads TGTGCCAGCAGTTTATCCCAGGGGGGGAACACTGAAGCTTTCTTT. The encoded protein is CASSLSQGGNTEAFF.

The chain recombines TRBV11-3 with TRBJ2-1; the D is unclear. With 0 bases removed from V and 15 bases from J, the gap between germline ends came to 18 bases. The CDR3 runs to 14 residues. The germline V gene has CDR1 SGHNT and CDR2 YENEEA. CDR3 region: CASSLESGSSTGFF. DNA of the CDR3: TGTGCCAGCAGCTTAGAGTCCGGCAGCTCCACCGGGTTCTTC.

This chain joins TRBV2 and TRBJ1-1; TRBD1 matches at 12 bases. V trimming: 11 bases; J trimming: 7 bases; junction bases outside the gene matches: 8. CDR1 and CDR2 from the germline V gene are SNHLY and FYNNEI. The CDR3 consists of 13 residues. Written as DNA, the CDR3 is TGTGCCGGGACAGGGGGCACCACTTATGAAGCTTTCTTT. This codes for CAGTGGTTYEAFF.

In its sample, this clone was seen a few times. This chain connects TRBV18 to TRBJ2-2; 10 bases line up with TRBD1. Germline CDR1 KGHSH, CDR2 LQKENI. V shed 5 bases and J 3 bases; nucleotides not matched to a gene: 18. The CDR3 is 20 residues long. CDR3 in amino acids: CASSSVYPRQGAQDTGELFF. The DNA of the CDR3 is TGTGCCAGCTCAAGTGTCTACCCAAGACAGGGGGCTCAGGACACCGGGGAGCTGTTTTTT.

This clone was counted a single time. This rearrangement joins TRBV9 to TRBJ1-2; TRBD1 matches at 8 bases. Germline lookup yields CDR1 SGDLS and CDR2 YYNGEE. This CDR3 is built from 14 residues. V lost 4 bases, J lost 2 bases, and 4 bases stayed unmatched. CDR3 coding DNA: TGTGCCAGCAGCCCGACAGGGGCGAACTATGGCTACACCTTC. This sequence encodes CASSPTGANYGYTF.

The chain links TRBV4-1 to TRBJ2-1; D possibly matches TRBD1 or TRBD2 (5 bases each). V was cut by 3 bases and J by 10 bases, with 22 bases left in between. Per germline, CDR1 MGHRA and CDR2 YSYEKL. This CDR3 has 16 residues. The CDR3 loop is CASSQAYRDAYEEQFF. CDR3 DNA: TGCGCCAGCAGCCAGGCTTACCGGGACGCCTATGAAGAGCAGTTCTTC.

V usage is TRBV5-1 and J usage is TRBJ2-7, with a weak D call TRBD2 (5 bases). The V gene lost 7 bases and the J gene lost 5 bases, with 19 bases spanning the gap. CDR1 and CDR2 from the germline V gene are SGHRS and YFSETQ. CDR3 length: 14 amino acids. The chain's CDR3 is CASAPTRSVNEQYF. In nucleotides, the CDR3 is TGCGCCAGCGCACCCACCCGTAGCGTGAACGAGCAGTACTTC. The variable domain in full, with the rest retrieved from reference TRBV5-1 and TRBJ2-7, is KAGVTQTPRYLIKTRGQQVTLSCSPISGHRSVSWYQQTPGQGLQFLFEYFSETQRNKGNFPGRFSGRQFSNSRSEMNVSTLELGDSALYLCASAPTRSVNEQYFGPGTRLTVT.

This clone was observed a single time. This chain connects TRBV7-3 to TRBJ1-1; no reliable D call. The CDR3 spans 15 residues. Germline V gene data show CDR1 as SGHTA and CDR2 as FQGTGA. V lost 5 bases and J 1 base, leaving 14 bases between the germline ends. CDR3 nucleotides: TGTGCCAGCAGCCCCTTGCTTGGGGAGAACACTGAAGCTTTCTTT. Translation gives CASSPLLGENTEAFF. Full variable domain (rest looked up from reference TRBV7-3 and TRBJ1-1): GAGVSQTPSNKVTEKGKYVELRCDPISGHTALYWYRQSLGQGPEFLIYFQGTGAADDSGLPNDRFFAVRPEGSVSTLKIQRTERGDSAVYLCASSPLLGENTEAFFGQGTRLTVV.

The chain couples TRBV18 to TRBJ2-7, with 8 positions matching TRBD2. From germline, CDR1 is KGHSH and CDR2 LQKENI. J gave up 1 base and V 6 bases, and 11 bases lay outside the gene matches. The CDR3 sequence is 16 residues long. Written as DNA, the CDR3 is TGTGCCAGCTCCCCATCCCGGCGCGGGAGGTCCTACGAGCAGTACTTC. Its translation: CASSPSRRGRSYEQYF.

The chain employs TRBV19 and TRBJ1-3; D not certain. V was trimmed by 3 bases and J by 0 bases, leaving 9 bases between them. CDR1 is LNHDA and CDR2 is SQIVND in the germline V gene (reference sequence). CDR3 length: 15 residues. The CDR3: CASSMAGTSGNTIYF. CDR3 coding DNA: TGTGCCAGTAGTATGGCGGGAACCTCTGGAAACACCATATATTTT.

V is TRBV7-6 and J is TRBJ2-2; D is undetermined. Trimming left V 6 bases short and J 10 bases short, with 12 bases between. The CDR3 consists of 12 residues. The germline V gene encodes CDR1 SGHVS and CDR2 FNYEAQ. For the CDR3, the DNA is TGTGCCAGCAGGCAACCGGGCCTGGAGCTGTTTTTT. Translated: CASRQPGLELFF.

The chain is built from TRBV5-1 and TRBJ1-2; D might be TRBD1 (6 bases). Per the germline V gene, CDR1 is SGHRS and CDR2 is YFSETQ. The CDR3 loop spans 13 amino acids. The V gene lost 4 bases and the J gene lost 8 bases, with 15 bases spanning the gap. CDR3 region: CASSRYSGDGYTF. In nucleotides, the CDR3 is TGCGCCAGCAGCCGCTACTCAGGGGACGGCTACACCTTC.